This T cell receptor beta chain was observed in a study of shared clonotypes between healthy human individuals (dated by TCRdb to 2019 to 2021). Broadly, across the study: A couple of women and a few men aged 18 to 49 years were included in the cohort. For each donor, CD4 naive and CD4 memory were each given three plates, CD8 naive was given two plates, and CD8 memory was given one plate. To estimate repertoire size and how much clonotypes are shared between individuals, the study performed deep sequencing of blood TCR repertoires from five healthy adults. To increase sequencing depth and limit assay-specific biases, TCR repertoire library preparation and sequencing were carried out by different laboratories using diverse techniques. Per donor, leukapheresis produced somewhere between about 0.9 and 9.5 billion PBMCs. The investigation overall reported the following: Sampling was restricted to blood, and TCR repertoires in tissues likely differ from the TCR repertoires found in blood. Naive subsets generally had larger estimated clonotype richness than memory subsets. Across a few donors, around 5% of naive CD4, approximately 4% of naive CD8, 2% to 2.5% of memory CD4, and about 0.44% of memory CD8 clonotypes were shared. Because the study included a small number of donors, the genetic and exposure-history diversity represented was limited. Clonotypes shared by all four sorted-subset donors showed higher generation probabilities than non-shared clonotypes. Incomplete sequencing was indicated by rarefaction of sorted-subset datasets, despite the large sequencing depth. Pairwise subsampling indicated that sequencing depth was expected to affect the degree of clonotype sharing among donors.

Trimming costs V 8 bases and J 5 bases, and their ends lie 9 bases apart. There are 12 amino acids in the CDR3, from cysteine to phenylalanine inclusive. CDR3 DNA only is kept here, 36 bases in frame from base 1. The germline V gene supplies CDR1 SNHLY and CDR2 FYNNEI. Using the deep immunoSEQ assay, TCR CDR3 regions were amplified from genomic DNA by multiplex PCR. Extracted genomic DNA from each cell subset was distributed evenly across all wells of several immunoSEQ 96-well plates, and each plate was treated as a replicate. For sorted subsets, 200 ng of genomic DNA, equivalent to roughly 33,000 T cell genomes, went into each replicate PCR. Purified libraries were quantified with a Qubit 3.0 fluorometer, sized on a Bioanalyzer 2100, and re-quantified with the KAPA Library Quantification kit. A separate single-read 150-cycle Illumina NextSeq 550 flow cell was used to sequence each immunoSEQ 96-well plate. For the original study's pipeline: Because the immunoSEQ output held only junctional sequences and lacked quality scores, the filtering could not match the filtering applied to full-length reads. To assign V/J genes and CDR3, sequences were annotated against IMGT germline references using PyIR, a Python wrapper for IgBLAST v1.9. Any read was removed if the V/J assignment was weak (E-value above 1e-6), the CDR3 was missing, or the read contained stop codons, out-of-frame junctions, or ambiguous translated residues. V3J clonotypes were defined as sequences sharing the same inferred V gene, J gene, and CDR3 amino acid sequence. Percentage overlap between repertoires was computed as shared unique clonotypes divided by the size of the smaller repertoire. Repertoire richness was assessed with RTK rarefaction, the Chao1 estimator, and Recon v2.1 estimates of unobserved clonotypes. For all TCRbeta clonotypes obtained by the gDNA method from several donors, generation probabilities were computed with OLGA. What TCRdb holds here is the immuneACCESS table cut down to in-frame rearrangements. Part of the clones is not present; checked against another copy, under half of the missing clones reflect an unresolved V gene, and the others are unexplained. The V and J calls and clone size come from that table; D and trimming were worked out from the DNA. A total of 560,000 or so clones appear in this sample, 95% to 96% of them only once. Roughly 0.1% of the sample is held by the ten biggest clonotypes.

For the CD8 naive samples, CD45RO-negative cells were positively selected for CCR7, yielding a CD45RA+CCR7+ population from which TemRA cells were excluded. The donors were healthy, HIV-negative adults who had no recently reported acute infections or vaccinations. Every donor was a Caucasian adult residing in Nashville, Tennessee, USA. After blood collection by leukapheresis, PBMCs were isolated using Ficoll-Histopaque density gradient centrifugation and then cryopreserved in the vapor phase of liquid nitrogen. Purity and quantity of every magnetically sorted T cell population were checked by analytical flow cytometry. Genomic DNA was isolated from every sorted fraction and measured by UV absorbance on a Nanodrop 2000c. Turning to this clone: Its binding antigen is unknown. The input lacks base qualities; no much larger clone sits a single base away.

The chain is encoded by TRBV2 joined to TRBJ2-2; possibly the D gene is TRBD2, per 6 matching bases. Sequenced material: naive CD8+ T cells sorted from blood. Sample cell subset or site, as interpreted from the label and publication: CD45RA+CCR7+. This TCR derives from a woman aged 25 to 45 in good health. The CDR3 region has the sequence CASGGETGELFF. In nucleotide form, the sequence is TGTGCCAGCGGAGGGGAAACCGGGGAGCTGTTTTTT.